Listed below are T cell receptor beta chains from one sample, sequenced in a study of blood T cell dynamics during melanoma immunotherapy. This table comes from immunoSEQ multiplex PCR, and its TCRdb copy is limited to in-frame clones, with some not included. This table holds around 13,000 clones, around 83% found once. The material was blood, obtained from a patient treated with checkpoint blockade. The receptors shown here come from a human donor with melanoma. The CDR3 runs from the conserved cysteine through the conserved F or W. D genes are given only for firm matches. Clone size is not always given. Where it is, it says once, few, many or a class for expanded clones.

abundance: -
j_gene: TRBJ1-6
v_gene: TRBV7-3
d_gene: -
CDR3aa: CASSLTGGARSPLHF
CDR3nt: TGTGCCAGCAGCTTAACTGGAGGGGCGCGGTCACCCCTCCACTTT

abundance: -
j_gene: TRBJ1-1
v_gene: TRBV29-1
d_gene: TRBD1
CDR3aa: CSGQRGQVNTEAFF
CDR3nt: TGCAGCGGACAGAGGGGGCAGGTGAACACTGAAGCTTTCTTT

abundance: -
j_gene: TRBJ1-6
v_gene: TRBV7-9
d_gene: -
CDR3aa: CASSLASASRSPLHF
CDR3nt: TGTGCCAGCAGCTTAGCGTCCGCTTCTCGATCACCCCTCCACTTT

abundance: medium-sized
j_gene: TRBJ2-2
v_gene: TRBV2
d_gene: TRBD1
CDR3aa: CASSEARGINTGELFF
CDR3nt: TGTGCCAGCAGTGAAGCCAGGGGGATTAACACCGGGGAGCTGTTTTTT

abundance: -
j_gene: TRBJ2-5
v_gene: TRBV7-9
d_gene: TRBD1
CDR3aa: CASSFTGVGETQYF
CDR3nt: TGTGCCAGCAGCTTTACAGGGGTCGGAGAGACCCAGTACTTC

abundance: -
j_gene: TRBJ2-1
v_gene: TRBV23-1
d_gene: -
CDR3aa: CASRPRWAEIYNEQFF
CDR3nt: TGCGCCAGCAGACCTCGCTGGGCGGAGATTTACAATGAGCAGTTCTTC

abundance: once
j_gene: TRBJ2-5
v_gene: TRBV9
d_gene: -
CDR3aa: CASSGGGRRETQYF
CDR3nt: TGTGCCAGCAGCGGTGGTGGGCGCAGAGAGACCCAGTACTTC

abundance: once
j_gene: TRBJ1-1
v_gene: TRBV28
d_gene: TRBD1
CDR3aa: CASIGTGPYTEAFF
CDR3nt: TGTGCCAGCATCGGGACAGGACCTTACACTGAAGCTTTCTTT

abundance: -
j_gene: TRBJ1-3
v_gene: TRBV7-9
d_gene: -
CDR3aa: CASSGYRSGNTIYF
CDR3nt: TGTGCCAGCAGCGGATACAGGTCTGGAAACACCATATATTTT

abundance: -
j_gene: TRBJ2-3
v_gene: TRBV19
d_gene: TRBD1
CDR3aa: CASSLPGTELTDTQYF
CDR3nt: TGTGCCAGTAGTTTACCCGGGACAGAGCTTACAGATACGCAGTATTTT

abundance: -
j_gene: TRBJ2-2
v_gene: TRBV5-1
d_gene: TRBD1
CDR3aa: CASGTDNTGELFF
CDR3nt: TGCGCCAGCGGGACAGATAACACCGGGGAGCTGTTTTTT

abundance: -
j_gene: TRBJ2-2
v_gene: TRBV7-9
d_gene: -
CDR3aa: CASSSTGYTGELFF
CDR3nt: TGTGCCAGCAGCTCAACAGGTTACACCGGGGAGCTGTTTTTT

abundance: -
j_gene: TRBJ2-5
v_gene: TRBV30
d_gene: TRBD2
CDR3aa: CAWSMAGGFGVGETQYF
CDR3nt: TGTGCCTGGTCCATGGCGGGAGGGTTCGGAGTGGGGGAGACCCAGTACTTC